The 8 T cell receptor beta chains below come from one sample, sequenced in a study of blood T cell repertoires in COVID-19. Libraries were prepared by immunoSEQ multiplex PCR; TCRdb keeps only in-frame clonotypes and omits some of them. The data show about 390,000 clones, approximately 90% seen once. Sequencing was done on a sample of PBMCs or T cells enriched from blood (not recorded which). These receptors were obtained from a woman between 45 and 60 years old who had recovered from COVID-19.

The chain links TRBV5-1 to TRBJ2-1, with D possibly TRBD2 on 6 matching bases. The CDR3 is 14 residues long. Germline V gene data show CDR1 as SGHRS and CDR2 as YFSETQ. The V and J ends lost 4 bases and 5 bases respectively, with 13 bases between them. CDR3 protein: CASSGGAANNEQFF. As DNA, the CDR3 is TGCGCCAGCAGCGGCGGGGCGGCGAACAATGAGCAGTTCTTC.

J is TRBJ2-6 and V is TRBV4-1; tentative D call: TRBD1 (5 bases). The germline CDR1 and CDR2 sequences are MGHRA and YSYEKL. The CDR3 is made up of 21 amino acids. The ends were cut back, 0 bases at V and 0 bases at J, with 21 bases in the middle. In nucleotides, the CDR3 is TGCGCCAGCAGCCAAGATCCCCAGAGGAGACAGACCGCCTCTGGGGCCAACGTCCTGACTTTC. Its protein is CASSQDPQRRQTASGANVLTF.

The rearrangement joins TRBV7-2 to TRBJ2-7, with no clear D. Germline values: CDR1 SGHTA, CDR2 FQGNSA. Trimming removed 1 base from V and 6 bases from J, with 10 bases in between. CDR3 length: 13 residues. The CDR3 sequence is CASSLEKVAEQYF. The CDR3 bases are TGTGCCAGCAGCTTAGAGAAGGTAGCCGAGCAGTACTTC.

This rearrangement joins TRBV4-3 to TRBJ1-2; 8 bases match TRBD1. Losses at the gene ends were 0 bases for V and 8 bases for J; bases not matched to a gene: 8. Germline CDR1 LGHNA, CDR2 YSLEER. The CDR3 loop spans 15 amino acids. CDR3 residues: CASSQDTRGLEGYTF. The CDR3 DNA sequence: TGCGCCAGCAGCCAAGATACCAGGGGGCTAGAAGGCTACACCTTC.

This chain links TRBV5-4 with TRBJ1-6, with a possible D match to TRBD1 (5 bases). Germline lookup yields CDR1 SGHNT and CDR2 YYREEE (reference sequence). The CDR3 runs to 16 residues. V dropped 0 bases and J dropped 8 bases, with 15 bases sitting between them. CDR3 coding DNA: TGTGCCAGCAGCTTGGCAGAGGGGAGGATCTATTCACCCCTCCACTTT. Translation gives CASSLAEGRIYSPLHF.

The CDR3 nucleotides read TGTGCCAGCAGCTTAGCGCTGAGGGACACTGAAGCTTTCTTT. This translates into CASSLALRDTEAFF. This chain joins TRBV7-6 and TRBJ1-1; D not resolved. The germline V gene encodes CDR1 SGHVS and CDR2 FNYEAQ. This CDR3 comprises 14 residues. With 0 bases removed from V and 3 bases from J, the gap between germline ends came to 8 bases.

This rearrangement joins TRBV4-1 to TRBJ1-2; TRBD1 might be the D (5 bases). Germline V gene data show CDR1 as MGHRA and CDR2 as YSYEKL. Trimming took 6 bases from V and 6 from J, leaving 20 bases between them. This CDR3 has 15 residues. The CDR3 region is CASSLRTPNTDGYTF. CDR3 sequence (DNA): TGCGCCAGCAGTTTAAGGACACCGAATACCGATGGCTACACCTTC.

This chain joins TRBV4-1 and TRBJ2-1; 11 bases line up with TRBD2. CDR1 is MGHRA and CDR2 is YSYEKL in the germline V gene. With V trimmed by 6 bases and J by 6 bases, 4 bases remained unmatched. The length of the CDR3 is 14 residues. The CDR3 nucleotides are TGCGCCAGCAGTACTAGCGGGGGTTTCAATGAGCAGTTCTTC. Translating it yields CASSTSGGFNEQFF.